This TCR beta chain was captured in a study of technical replicates of blood from four donors (dated 2017 in TCRdb). The library was made by the immunoSEQ multiplex PCR assay. This immuneACCESS table, as held by TCRdb, lists in-frame sequences with V and J called but not all clones. Of the missing ones, under half trace to an unresolved V gene in checked studies; the others have no known cause. The sample has over 55,000 clones on record, around 87% of them singletons. The leading ten clones occupy approximately 5.2% of the sample. CDR1 and CDR2 were assigned from the germline V gene as SGHTA and FQGNSA. Ends trimmed: V by 6 bases, J by 5 bases; bases unmatched to a gene: 6. Its CDR3 holds 14 amino acids, cysteine through phenylalanine. Only the CDR3 DNA is retained, 42 bases long and in frame from the first base. Concerning this clone itself: Its antigen target is currently unknown. The input lacks base qualities; no much larger clone sits a single base away.

The clonotype was recovered from a human donor in good health. Some clones in this sample may be carry-over from other donors' samples. This receptor chain uses TRBV7-2 and TRBJ1-4, and TRBD1 aligns with 7 junction nucleotides. Sequences were obtained from PBMCs. CDR3 protein: CASSSGTANEKLFF. DNA sequence: TGTGCCAGCAGTTCGGGGACAGCGAATGAAAAACTGTTTTTT.